This entry is about one T cell receptor beta chain. In the source study's methods: Nucleated cell number was recorded as an estimate derived from reference gene primer amplification. The table came from immunoSEQ multiplex PCR; TCRdb's copy has only in-frame clones and leaves some out. D and trimming were read from the DNA, whereas the V and J calls and clone size are those reported in that table. The sample has approximately 100,000 clones, about 85% seen once. The source of the sample is a study of blood T cell repertoires in COVID-19. Study summary: Spain, Italy and the United States supplied samples that represented acute and convalescent COVID-19. In each case, the material was cDNA or gDNA derived from T cells, B-cell-depleted T cells, or PBMCs.

The length of the CDR3 is 14 residues. Germline V gene data show CDR1 as MNHEY and CDR2 as SMNVEV (reference sequence). Trimming removed 3 bases from V and 3 bases from J; junction bases left unmatched: 5. The receptor comes from a human donor in a cohort sampled during active COVID-19. Sequenced material: peripheral blood. This chain connects TRBV27 to TRBJ2-7; 7 bases align to TRBD2. CDR3 residues: CASSFMAGVYEQYF. The CDR3 nucleotides read TGTGCCAGCAGTTTCATGGCGGGGGTCTACGAGCAGTACTTC.